In its sample, the clone carrying this T cell receptor beta chain was seen many times. Its antigen remains unknown. At the time of active disease, bone marrow was collected from every patient. This entry belongs to a study of read filtering for tumor transcriptome and immune sequencing. Study information: The cohort had roughly 16 men and over twelve women aged roughly 45 to 90, mean approximately 66 years. Revised staging placed eight or nine patients in R-ISS I, 15 to 20 in II, 7 in III.

Study observations and caveats: Dropping single-read clonotypes raised IR-seq and RNA-seq shared-clonotype correlation.

This library used around 400 ng RNA and molecular barcoded adaptors spanning alpha/delta and beta/gamma chains. TCRdb processed the reads anew with MiXCR; each CDR3 protein has one entry. The table lists 90,000 to 95,000 distinct CDR3 sequences, 20% to 25% of them singletons. This CDR3 is built from 15 residues. The V gene's germline CDR1 is LNHNV and CDR2 YYDKDF (reference sequence). Trimming pared 1 base from V and 0 bases from J, leaving 9 bases between. The V and J genes are TRBV15 and TRBJ1-1; TRBD1 might be the D (6 bases). Sequenced input: a population of CD138-negative cells sorted from bone marrow. The TCR was taken from a donor at least 40 years old with multiple myeloma. Here the CDR3 reads CATSRAGTLNTEAFF. As DNA, the CDR3 is TGTGCCACCAGCAGAGCCGGGACATTGAACACTGAAGCTTTCTTT.